The clone carrying this TCR beta chain has just a few counts. TCRdb reanalysed the 5' RACE reads using MiXCR and keeps one entry per CDR3 protein. The sample includes 35,000 to 50,000 distinct CDR3 sequences, approximately 6.5% of them seen just once. This sample was included in a study of T-cell memory formation after mild COVID-19. Whole-study context: Clusters were largely donor specific.

This CDR3 contains 13 residues. V was pared by 1 base and J by 4 bases, with 8 bases between. J is TRBJ2-7 and V is TRBV12-3 or TRBV12-4, with D hard to call. The origin of this receptor is an adult who had mild COVID-19 (a few samples of this study predate the infection). Cell type and time point are not known. The sequenced sample was PBMCs or a T cell subset sorted from them (not recorded which). The DNA of the CDR3 is TGTGCCAGCAGTTTAGACAGATTTTACGAGCAGTACTTC. Its translation: CASSLDRFYEQYF.